Shown below are 14 T cell receptor beta chains from a single sample sequenced in a study of CD8 T cells in ankylosing spondylitis. Study-level findings and limits: What seemed typical of ankylosing spondylitis blood was a TCR beta motif built from roughly eight highly homologous variants.

A single record per CDR3 protein comes from TCRdb applying MiXCR to the 5' RACE reads. The repertoire has about 450,000 distinct CDR3 sequences, approximately 26% of them found once; the top ten carry 0.85% to 1%. Antigen specificity for these receptors is unknown. The sequencing input was blood, either unsorted or a sorted T cell fraction (not recorded which). These receptors came from a male donor with ankylosing spondylitis.

This clonotype was counted ten times or more. The chain carries TRBV5-1 and TRBJ2-5; TRBD1 matches at 7 bases. Per germline, CDR1 SGHRS and CDR2 YFSETQ. The CDR3 sequence is 15 residues long. Germline trimming cut 0 bases from V and 3 bases from J; bases unmatched to any gene: 5. The CDR3 coding sequence is TGCGCCAGCAGCTTGGCCTGGGACAGAGAAGAGACCCAGTACTTC. It codes for CASSLAWDREETQYF.

The chain couples TRBV5-1 to TRBJ2-2, with 8 bases fitting TRBD2. Germline V gene data show CDR1 as SGHRS and CDR2 as YFSETQ. This CDR3 has 15 amino acids. V trimming: 0 bases; J trimming: 11 bases; junction bases outside the gene matches: 9. The CDR3 here is CASSLAPTGGDELFF. For the CDR3, the DNA is TGCGCCAGCAGCTTGGCCCCTACGGGGGGGGACGAGCTGTTTTTT.

The chain employs TRBV29-1 and TRBJ2-1; D not certain. CDR1 is SQVTM and CDR2 is ANQGSEA in the germline V gene. V lost 3 bases and J lost 0, with 9 bases in between. The CDR3 extends over 14 amino acids. The DNA of the CDR3 is TGCAGCGTTGACCAGGTGATCTCCTACAATGAGCAGTTCTTC. Translation gives CSVDQVISYNEQFF.

This clonotype was seen only a few times. The V and J genes are TRBV12-3 or TRBV12-4 and TRBJ2-2; possible D gene TRBD2, 5 bases. The CDR3 is 17 amino acids. V was pared by 3 bases and J by 4 bases, with 18 bases between. The CDR3 sequence: CASSLGGSIKVTGELFF. CDR3 nucleotide sequence: TGTGCCAGCAGTTTGGGTGGGAGCATTAAGGTCACCGGGGAGCTGTTTTTT.

Only one count was recorded for this clonotype. The chain has TRBV20-1 and TRBJ2-5, with 10 bases identical to TRBD1. Per germline, CDR1 DFQATT and CDR2 SNEGSKA (reference sequence). J was trimmed by 1 base and V by 4 bases; bases with no gene match: 6. The CDR3 totals 15 residues. CDR3 DNA: TGCAGTGCTATTCCGGGACAGGGGACCCAAGAGACCCAGTACTTC. Encoded protein: CSAIPGQGTQETQYF.

This clonotype was counted a few times. The chain combines TRBV5-1 with TRBJ2-3; D might be TRBD2 (6 bases). CDR1 is SGHRS, CDR2 YFSETQ, per germline. There are 15 residues in the CDR3. Between the trimmed V and J ends, which lost 2 bases and 5 bases, there was a span of 15 bases. CDR3 residues: CASSFAPGSEDTQYF. The CDR3 region has the DNA TGCGCCAGCAGCTTCGCACCCGGGAGCGAAGATACGCAGTATTTT.

The CDR3 spells CAISPGQGNTIYF. The DNA for the CDR3 is TGTGCCATCAGCCCGGGACAGGGAAACACCATATATTTT. The chain links TRBV10-3 to TRBJ1-3; 7 bases match TRBD1. Looked up from germline, CDR1 is ENHRY and CDR2 is SYGVKD. Trimming cost V 6 bases and J 4 bases; bases outside gene matches: 3. The CDR3 totals 13 residues.

This clonotype was picked up a small number of times. V and J are TRBV4-2 and TRBJ2-1; TRBD2 aligns across 7 bases. Germline trimming cut 4 bases from V and 5 bases from J; bases unmatched to any gene: 8. Germline V CDR1 and CDR2: LGHNA, YNFKEQ. This CDR3 is 15 amino acids long. CDR3 region: CASSLARDYHNEQFF. The CDR3 DNA is TGTGCCAGCAGCCTTGCGAGGGACTACCACAATGAGCAGTTCTTC.

This sequence joins TRBV5-1 and TRBJ1-1, with a tentative D call TRBD1 (5 bases). The CDR3 runs 14 residues. The V end was cut by 7 bases, the J end by 5 bases, with 18 bases between. Germline CDR1 SGHRS, CDR2 YFSETQ. CDR3: CASQPLAGHTEAFF. The CDR3 DNA is TGCGCCAGCCAACCATTGGCAGGGCATACTGAAGCTTTCTTT.

This sequence joins TRBV11-2 and TRBJ1-3, with a tentative D call TRBD1 (5 bases). V lost 5 bases, J lost 2 bases, and 16 bases lay in between. CDR3 size: 16 residues. Looked up from germline, CDR1 is SGHAT and CDR2 is FQNNGV. CDR3 residues: CASSLPTGLTGNTIYF. The CDR3 DNA reads as TGTGCCAGCAGCCTCCCGACGGGGCTAACTGGAAACACCATATATTTT. Drawing the rest from reference TRBV11-2 and TRBJ1-3, the complete variable domain is EAGVAQSPRYKIIEKRQSVAFWCNPISGHATLYWYQQILGQGPKLLIQFQNNGVVDDSQLPKDRFSAERLKGVDSTLKIQPAKLEDSAVYLCASSLPTGLTGNTIYFGEGSWLTVV.

V gene TRBV12-3 or TRBV12-4 combines with J gene TRBJ1-5; D is perhaps TRBD1 (5 bases). The CDR3 sequence is 16 residues long. The V gene lost 4 bases and the J gene lost 5 bases, with 18 bases spanning the gap. The CDR3 nucleotides are TGTGCCAGCAGTTGGGGACCGGACGGATGGTATCAGCCCCAGCATTTT. It codes for CASSWGPDGWYQPQHF.

This chain uses TRBV20-1 with TRBJ2-7; D is perhaps TRBD1 (9 bases). Germline V gene data show CDR1 as DFQATT and CDR2 as SNEGSKA (reference sequence). The CDR3 runs to 14 residues. Trimming removed 1 base at V and 5 bases at J, with 15 bases between. The DNA of the CDR3 is TGCAGTGCTAGAGTAGCGGGACAGGGTAACGAGCAGTACGTC. Amino acid sequence: CSARVAGQGNEQYV.

The genes are TRBV10-3 and TRBJ2-2; 7 positions agree with TRBD2. CDR1 is ENHRY, CDR2 SYGVKD, per germline. This CDR3 has 15 residues. Germline trimming cut 7 bases from V and 2 bases from J; bases unmatched to any gene: 7. CDR3 coding DNA: TGTGCCATCAACGGCGGGAGCCCCAACACCGGGGAGCTGTTTTTT. This codes for CAINGGSPNTGELFF.

This clonotype was counted only a few times. This rearrangement joins TRBV18 to TRBJ2-1; D gene uncertain. Germline CDR1 and CDR2: KGHSH and LQKENI. CDR3 length: 12 residues. Trimming took off 0 bases at V and 6 bases at J, with 3 bases between the two ends. The CDR3 sequence: CASSPPFNEQFF. The CDR3 region has the DNA TGTGCCAGCTCACCACCGTTCAATGAGCAGTTCTTC. Full variable domain (remainder filled in from reference TRBV18 and TRBJ2-1): NAGVMQNPRHLVRRRGQEARLRCSPMKGHSHVYWYRQLPEEGLKFMVYLQKENIIDESGMPKERFSAEFPKEGPSILRIQQVVRGDSAAYFCASSPPFNEQFFGPGTRLTVL.